The 5 T cell receptor beta chains given below trace back to one sample, sequenced in a study of sequential checkpoint blockade in melanoma. TCRdb keeps only in-frame clones here, not all; method: immunoSEQ multiplex PCR. The sample has 25,000 to 30,000 clones; approximately 83% are singletons. Treatment of the sample: randomized to nivolumab then ipilimumab (arm A) or the reverse (arm B). Sample: CD8+ T cells sorted from blood (inferred from file names), taken from a patient given nivolumab and ipilimumab in sequence. All receptors come from a human donor with melanoma.

The chain links TRBV21-1 to TRBJ2-1; the table's D call TRBD2 went unverified against the DNA. TRBV21-1 is listed as a pseudogene. The CDR3 extends over 11 amino acids. CDR3 coding DNA: TGTGCCAGCAGCTACGAGGGTGAGCAGTTCTTC. Amino acids: CASSYEGEQFF.

This chain links TRBV2 with TRBJ2-7; 9 bases are a match to TRBD2. The CDR3 extends over 20 amino acids. Germline CDR1 is SNHLY and CDR2 is FYNNEI. The V segment lost 0 bases and the J segment 0 bases; nucleotides outside the gene matches: 15. The CDR3 DNA is TGTGCCAGCAGTGAAGCGGGCGGGGCTCCGCGGGGGGGCCTCTCCTACGAGCAGTACTTC. Translating it yields CASSEAGGAPRGGLSYEQYF.

The chain has TRBV19 and TRBJ2-7, with 8 bases lining up with TRBD1. Germline CDR1 reads LNHDA; CDR2 reads SQIVND (reference sequence). The V segment lost 3 bases and the J segment 6 bases; nucleotides outside the gene matches: 4. CDR3 length: 13 residues. The CDR3 nucleotides read TGTGCCAGTAGTATCGGAACAGGGGGCGAGCAGTACTTC. Its protein product is CASSIGTGGEQYF. Using reference TRBV19 and TRBJ2-7 for the parts outside the CDR3, the full variable domain is DGGITQSPKYLFRKEGQNVTLSCEQNLNHDAMYWYRQDPGQGLRLIYYSQIVNDFQKGDIAEGYSVSREKKESFPLTVTSAQKNPTAFYLCASSIGTGGEQYFGPGTRLTVT.

In its sample, this clone was seen a few times. This rearrangement joins TRBV7-2 to TRBJ2-4, with 10 bases fitting TRBD2. The germline gives CDR1 SGHTA, CDR2 FQGNSA. Trimming cost V 6 bases and J 8 bases; bases outside gene matches: 7. The CDR3 consists of 14 residues. The CDR3 sequence is CASSSAGGRDIQYF. In DNA form, the CDR3 reads TGTGCCAGCAGTTCAGCGGGGGGGCGGGACATTCAGTACTTC.

V is TRBV5-6 and J is TRBJ1-1, with D unresolved. The CDR3 extends over 12 amino acids. Germline CDR1 reads SGHDT; CDR2 reads YYEEEE. Trimming removed 2 bases at V and 1 base at J, with 3 bases between. The CDR3 spells CASSFQNTEAFF. In nucleotides, the CDR3 is TGTGCCAGCAGCTTCCAGAACACTGAAGCTTTCTTT.